Below are 3 T cell receptor beta chains sequenced from a single sample in a study of blood T cell repertoires in COVID-19. Profiling relied on immunoSEQ multiplex PCR, and the TCRdb table lists in-frame clones only, not all of them. The sample records approximately 87,000 clones, roughly 80% being singletons. The source material was peripheral blood. The origin of the receptors is a woman at least 80 years old with acute or convalescent COVID-19.

The V call is TRBV4-1, the J call TRBJ1-6, with TRBD1 identical over 7 bases. Germline V lookup: CDR1 MGHRA, CDR2 YSYEKL. V trimming: 2 bases; J trimming: 9 bases; junction bases outside the gene matches: 7. CDR3 length: 15 residues. The CDR3 region has the DNA TGCGCCAGCAGCCAAACCGGACAGGATCTTTCACCCCTCCACTTT. Translation: CASSQTGQDLSPLHF.

The chain employs TRBV5-8 and TRBJ2-5; D possibly corresponds to TRBD1 (6 bases). Trimming stripped 2 bases from V and 1 base from J, with 9 bases between. Germline assignment: CDR1 SGHTS and CDR2 YDEGEE. The CDR3 loop spans 14 amino acids. In DNA form, the CDR3 reads TGTGCCAGCAGCTTCCGGGACACCCAAGAGACCCAGTACTTC. It codes for CASSFRDTQETQYF.

The chain uses TRBV3-1 (or the pseudogene TRBV3-2) and TRBJ1-1; TRBD1 might be the D (6 bases). Germline CDR1 reads LGHDT; CDR2 reads YNNKEL (reference sequence). CDR3 length equals 15 residues. V was pared by 1 base and J by 1 base, with 10 bases between. DNA for the CDR3: TGTGCCAGCAGCCAAGGGGGGGGCTCGAACACTGAAGCTTTCTTT. It is translated as CASSQGGGSNTEAFF.